This T cell receptor beta chain came from a study of cytomegalovirus exposure and HLA in healthy donors (dated by TCRdb to about 2017). Background for the entire study: An earlier analysis of several hundred of the donors reported roughly 270 Gb of sequence data and 100 million to 130 million unique TCR beta sequences from 150 million to 200 million T cells. An early release that covered about 640 HLA-typed donors contained approximately 290 gigabases of sequencing data and roughly 84 million unique TCR sequences. Of the 300 to 450 genotyped donors, over 80% were placed in the genetic ancestry cluster associated with self-reported Caucasian donors. The study aimed to test whether cataloging public T cell receptors could reveal signatures of past pathogen exposure. The T cell repertoires of 670 or so subjects were profiled by immunosequencing and related to cytomegalovirus serostatus. In addition to the first cohort of 666 subjects, a separate validation cohort of 130 or so different subjects was used. To predict cytomegalovirus infection status, the study combined high-throughput TCR immunosequencing, statistical association of individual TCRs with disease status, and machine learning. In a later analysis, previously published TCR beta repertoires from several hundred donors were re-analyzed and high-resolution HLA genotyping was added so that TCR occurrence patterns could be studied. Rather than drawing on any new phenotypic data, the later analysis identified candidate immune exposures from TCR beta sequences and the way those sequences occurred across donors. An earlier analysis of approximately 630 of the donors applied high-throughput TCR beta sequencing to assess whether each TCR beta V gene segment acted as functional or pseudogenic. Alongside the repertoire data, information on donor age, sex, ethnicity and CMV serostatus was compiled. In a later genetic analysis, genome-wide SNP genotypes for about 65% of the roughly 670 donors were used, and that subset was treated as a discovery cohort. Every discovery cohort repertoire had been produced on one sequencing platform. HLA typing included class I and class II loci at four-digit resolution. The number of donors typed differed by locus, with 629-630 for A, B, C, DRB1 and DQB1, more than 500 for DQA1, 606 for DPA1, and 472 for DPB1. A handful of DR-DQ haplotypes were treated as single units for association and clustering because of strong linkage in the cohort. Among roughly 400 genotyped donors of the cohort, an average of approximately 200,000 unique TCR beta nucleotide sequences was sequenced per donor, of which roughly 17% were non-productive. What the study reported, not specific to this receptor: Over 15 rarely observed V segments, including chromosome 9 orphons, were excluded from the earlier analysis of just under 600 of the donors because counts were too low. While some public TCRs were present in many individuals, most TCR sequences turned up only very rarely across donors. Assigning TCR associations to individual alleles was difficult when HLA alleles, especially DR and DQ, strongly co-occurred. Some IMGT-functional V segments, including TRBV6-2 and TRBV6-3, could not be told apart with the 87-base-pair reads, so those segments were excluded. The classifier was reported to diagnose cytomegalovirus status with high specificity and sensitivity in both the original cohort and the validation cohort. According to a later analysis, TCR association rates differed among HLA loci, with DRB1 alleles showing the most associated TCRs and HLA-C alleles showing the fewest. Specific HLA alleles were associated with around 18,000 TCR beta sequences at a false discovery rate of 0.05 in a later analysis. Because HLA typing was missing for some donors at each locus, association tests included only the typed subset. CMV serostatus was the only immune exposure information available for the cohort. In a later genetic analysis, fewer N-insertions in productive TCRs were reported among donors in an Asian-associated ancestry cluster than the roughly 700-donor mean. The cohort was sequenced for TCR beta chains only, and without alpha or paired-chain data the features that could be detected were limited. Linkage disequilibrium might explain the correlated functional status among segregating V segments, but an unknown experimental factor could not be ruled out. A cluster of highly shared sequence variants was judged likely to be a technical artifact of the sequencing pipeline. In a later analysis, HLA-associated TCR beta chains were found to be more clonally expanded and to have lower generation probabilities than equally common non-associated chains. A few of the identified cytomegalovirus-associated TCR beta chains were confirmed in vitro to be specific for cytomegalovirus antigens. According to a later analysis, most CMV-associated TCR beta chains appeared to be HLA-restricted, and the HLA associations seemed to be driven largely by CMV exposure. A later genetic analysis associated a missense DCLRE1C variant with V-gene and J-gene trimming of TCR beta chains, and an independent cohort replicated the association. According to the authors, the approach could potentially be generalized to other disease states and immunological phenotypes. Roughly uniform sequencing depth across donors was assumed in presence/absence analyses, although this assumption may not hold. A later analysis reported that several top co-occurrence clusters appeared linked to parvovirus B19, influenza, CMV and Epstein-Barr virus. A further reported finding was that TCR beta sequences accurately predicted the HLA-A and HLA-B alleles for most subjects in the first cohort. In an earlier analysis of 500 to 650 of the donors, most TCR beta V segments appeared in productive rearrangements about 87% or about 30% of the time, broadly matching IMGT annotations. In the study, 164 TCR beta chains were listed as associated with cytomegalovirus.

In this sample, this clone turned up a few times. Its antigen is not yet known. No qualities accompany the bases; no much larger clone lies one base away. The CDR3 runs 16 amino acids, cysteine and phenylalanine included. Only the CDR3 region is kept as DNA, spanning 48 bases read in frame from base 1. Via the germline V gene, CDR1 is SGHRS and CDR2 YFSETQ. V is trimmed back by 4 bases and J by 0 bases, and the junction contains 4 bases that no gene match accounts for. The cohort was made up of hundreds of healthy bone marrow donors. All cohort members were sampled while nominally healthy, although unrecorded immune exposures were likely present. The donor tested CMV seronegative and was one of the 352 seronegative cohort members. Each donor provided a peripheral blood sample, and peripheral blood mononuclear cells were used for TCR beta sequencing. The Qiagen DNeasy Blood Extraction Kit was used to extract genomic DNA from the blood cell samples.

The library was prepared using the immunoSEQ multiplex PCR assay. The multiplex PCR relied on a mix of 60 forward primers for TCR Vbeta segments and 13 reverse primers for TCR Jbeta segments. The CDR3 region of rearranged TCR beta genes was amplified from genomic DNA with a multiplex PCR assay. The amplified TCR beta libraries were sequenced on the Illumina HiSeq System as 87-base-pair reads. On the study's bioinformatics: A later analysis tallied roughly 78 million unique TCR beta chains across the 700 or so repertoires, and some 10 million of those chains were shared by two or more donors. Raw reads were error-corrected and collapsed into unique sequences with a nearest-neighbor algorithm that merged closely related sequences to remove PCR and sequencing errors. V, D and J gene segments were assigned by aligning CDR3 sequences to IMGT reference sequences. Each retained sequence needed at least a six-nucleotide match to both a V gene segment and a J gene segment. A rearrangement counted as productive if the CDR3 had no stop codons and remained in frame with V and J, and every other rearrangement counted as non-productive. Following IMGT convention, CDR3 was defined as the stretch from the second conserved V-encoded cysteine up to the conserved J-encoded phenylalanine. The earlier analysis of about 500 of the donors excluded sequences that lacked an unambiguous match to a single V gene segment. In an earlier analysis of approximately 610 of the donors, V segments were called functional above 56.7% productive rearrangements and were called segregating when the between-donor standard deviation exceeded 5%. A statistical classification framework was developed to diagnose cytomegalovirus status using the catalog of TCR beta chain sequences. V and J gene assignment, in a later analysis, came from comparing TCR nucleotide sequences with IMGT/GENE-DB human TR gene sequences. In a later analysis, CDR3 sequences and most-parsimonious VDJ recombination scenarios were assigned using the TCRdist pipeline. In a later analysis, each TCR beta chain was defined by its CDR3 amino acid sequence together with its V-gene family, and reads without a unique V-gene family were excluded. To address suspected cross-contamination and a sequencing artifact, a later analysis removed around 600 highly shared, low-generation-probability nucleotide sequences. For each public chain, a later analysis derived a clonal expansion index from normalized ranks of inferred template counts within each repertoire. In a later analysis, generation probabilities were computed with a VDJ recombination model fitted to out-of-frame rearrangements, and the resulting probabilities were checked against IGoR. Hypergeometric tests were used in a later analysis to score TCR-TCR, TCR-HLA and TCR-CMV co-occurrence, with a repertoire-size bias correction applied to the TCR pairs. False discovery rates were estimated in a later analysis by permuting HLA or CMV assignments 20 times. In a later analysis, co-occurring TCRs were grouped with DBSCAN, and TCRdist sequence similarity was added when clustering was performed within HLA-allele-positive subsets. Co-occurrence clustering excluded repertoires with fewer than 30,000 or more than 120,000 public chains, plus five with anomalous nucleotide sharing. The clones in this table, taken by TCRdb from immuneACCESS, are in-frame only. Not every clone is retained; where verified, under half of the shortfall comes from an unresolved V gene, and the cause of the rest is unknown. Clone size and the V and J calls come from that table; the DNA yielded D and trimming. The sample table shows roughly 120,000 clones, and 65% to 90% are seen once. The ten largest clones add up to 2.2% of the sample.

Input material: PBMCs. The chain is encoded by TRBV5-1 joined to TRBJ2-5; 12 bases in the junction line up with TRBD2. The TCR comes from a woman in her 30s in good health and CMV-seronegative. The DNA reads TGCGCCAGCAGCACCGGACTAGCGGGGCACCAAGAGACCCAGTACTTC. Protein translation: CASSTGLAGHQETQYF.